Following are 4 T cell receptor beta chains from one sample sequenced in a study of patients and donors after allogeneic stem cell transplantation. TCRdb called the RT-PCR reads again in MiXCR, with one record for every CDR3 protein. This table has 390,000 or so distinct CDR3 sequences, around 15% appearing once. The sample consisted of blood, either unsorted or a sorted T cell fraction (not recorded which). These receptors all stem from a human donor who was either an allogeneic HSCT recipient or a stem cell or donor lymphocyte infusion donor (not recorded which). It is not recorded whose cells these are; they may come from a transplant donor.

The chain joins TRBV29-1 to TRBJ1-2; perhaps TRBD1 as D (5 bases). V was cut by 1 base and J by 8 bases, with 11 bases left in between. In germline, CDR1 is SQVTM, CDR2 ANQGSEA. This CDR3 has 12 amino acids. CDR3 in amino acids: CSVEGGTVGYTF. The CDR3 DNA reads TGCAGCGTTGAAGGGGGGACTGTGGGCTACACCTTC. Looking up the rest from reference TRBV29-1 and TRBJ1-2 gives the full variable domain: SAVISQKPSRDICQRGTSLTIQCQVDSQVTMMFWYRQQPGQSLTLIATANQGSEATYESGFVIDKFPISRPNLTFSTLTVSNMSPEDSSIYLCSVEGGTVGYTFGSGTRLTVV.

This chain connects TRBV5-1 to TRBJ2-3; D tentatively fits TRBD1 or TRBD2 (5 bases each). Trimming pared 4 bases from V and 5 bases from J, leaving 20 bases between. This CDR3 contains 16 residues. Germline V gives CDR1 SGHRS, CDR2 YFSETQ. CDR3 DNA sequence: TGCGCCAGCAGCCCCCACTCGGGACCCAACGGAGATACGCAGTATTTT. It translates to CASSPHSGPNGDTQYF.

This clonotype came up a few times. This chain uses TRBV29-1 with TRBJ1-2, with 8 bases lining up with TRBD1. In germline, CDR1 is SQVTM, CDR2 ANQGSEA. The V segment lost 7 bases and the J segment 8 bases; nucleotides outside the gene matches: 9. The CDR3 runs to 12 residues. CDR3: CSAGQGRGGYTF. The CDR3 coding sequence is TGCAGCGCTGGACAGGGAAGGGGAGGCTACACCTTC.

This clonotype came up many times. The chain couples TRBV12-3 or TRBV12-4 to TRBJ2-5; 8 bases line up with TRBD2. Unmatched junction bases numbered 8, after V lost 6 bases and J lost 2 bases. The length of the CDR3 is 15 residues. CDR3 nucleotide sequence: TGTGCCAGCAGCCCCCAAGGCGGGAGGCAAGAGACCCAGTACTTC. It yields the protein CASSPQGGRQETQYF.